These 17 T cell receptor beta chains share one sample of origin, sequenced in a study of beta chain features in type 1 diabetes. Whole-study findings and limits: In all four CD4+ subsets, TCRB CDR3 length was significantly, moderately reduced in type 1 diabetes.

For these TCRs, the target antigens are not known. Expressed TCRB transcripts were sequenced after all isolated RNA was converted to cDNA. This table comes from immunoSEQ multiplex PCR, and its TCRdb copy is limited to in-frame clones, with some not included. Seen here are about 340,000 clones, approximately 13% observed once, and the top ten hold about 0.016%. The sample was naive CD4+ T cells from blood. Receptor source: a woman between 18 and 29 years old with type 1 diabetes.

This clone was counted between two and nine times. CDR3 protein: CASHRGDLDNEQFF. The CDR3 region has the DNA TGTGCCAGCCACAGGGGGGACCTCGACAATGAGCAGTTCTTC. The chain couples TRBV19 to TRBJ2-1, with 8 bases identical to TRBD1. The CDR3 has 14 residues. V shed 9 bases and J 5 bases; nucleotides not matched to a gene: 9. CDR1 and CDR2 from the germline V gene are LNHDA and SQIVND (reference sequence).

This clone was counted a few times. The chain employs TRBV2 and TRBJ2-5; TRBD1 might be the D (5 bases). Germline-derived CDR1 and CDR2 are SNHLY and FYNNEI. The CDR3 is 13 residues long. Between the trimmed V and J ends, which lost 5 bases and 2 bases, there was a span of 9 bases. CDR3 sequence reads: CASSLGRQETQYF. Here the CDR3 DNA reads TGTGCCAGCAGTTTGGGGCGGCAAGAGACCCAGTACTTC. Based on the CDR3 plus reference TRBV2 and TRBJ2-5, the full variable domain is EPEVTQTPSHQVTQMGQEVILRCVPISNHLYFYWYRQILGQKVEFLVSFYNNEISEKSEIFDDQFSVERPDGSNFTLKIRSTKLEDSAMYFCASSLGRQETQYFGPGTRLLVL.

The rearrangement joins TRBV6-5 to TRBJ2-7; 13 bases are a match to TRBD2. The CDR3 covers 15 residues. Losses at the gene ends were 7 bases for V and 4 bases for J; bases not matched to a gene: 7. Germline V gene sequence: CDR1 MNHEY, CDR2 SVGAGI. CDR3 amino acids: CASKGLAGELYEQYV. Here the CDR3 DNA reads TGTGCCAGCAAAGGACTAGCGGGAGAGCTATACGAGCAGTACGTC.

This clone was recorded a few times. The genes are TRBV2 and TRBJ1-2; 8 bases are a match to TRBD1. Germline CDR1 is SNHLY and CDR2 is FYNNEI. The CDR3 spans 13 residues. The trim removed 4 bases at V and 8 bases at J, leaving 6 bases unmatched. The CDR3 bases are TGTGCCAGCAGTGTAGGACAGGGTATGGGCTACACCTTC. As protein: CASSVGQGMGYTF.

V and J are TRBV7-9 and TRBJ2-3, with D unresolved. The germline gives CDR1 SEHNR, CDR2 FQNEAQ (reference sequence). The CDR3 length is 15 residues. The germline V and J ends were trimmed by 2 bases and 0 bases, with 9 bases remaining between them. This CDR3 reads CASSLRQSSTDTQYF. In DNA, the CDR3 is TGTGCCAGCAGCTTACGCCAGTCTAGCACAGATACGCAGTATTTT.

The chain combines TRBV7-8 with TRBJ2-1; D not certain. Germline V lookup: CDR1 SGHVS, CDR2 FQNEAQ. This CDR3 spans 11 amino acids. Between the trimmed V and J ends, which lost 3 bases and 10 bases, there was a span of 7 bases. CDR3: CASSLLREQFF. The CDR3 region has the DNA TGTGCCAGCAGCTTGCTACGCGAGCAGTTCTTC.

This clone was seen a few times. The chain has TRBV28 and TRBJ2-1; 8 positions match TRBD1. This CDR3 has 14 residues. Germline V gives CDR1 MDHEN, CDR2 SYDVKM. V was pared by 5 bases and J by 7 bases, with 7 bases of the junction left unmatched. The CDR3 DNA reads TGTGCCAGCAGTGAGTTGGACAGGGTTAATGAGCAGTTCTTC. Encoded protein: CASSELDRVNEQFF.

Details on this clone: Other nucleotide sequences in the sample specify the same CDR3. V gene TRBV18 combines with J gene TRBJ1-1; 7 positions agree with TRBD1. Looked up from germline, CDR1 is KGHSH and CDR2 is LQKENI. The CDR3 runs to 15 residues. The ends lost 2 bases at V and 0 bases at J; junction bases unmatched: 3. The CDR3 coding sequence is TGTGCCAGCTCACCAGGACAGGCCATGAACACTGAAGCTTTCTTT. Its protein product is CASSPGQAMNTEAFF. The complete variable domain, with remaining parts taken from reference TRBV18 and TRBJ1-1, reads NAGVMQNPRHLVRRRGQEARLRCSPMKGHSHVYWYRQLPEEGLKFMVYLQKENIIDESGMPKERFSAEFPKEGPSILRIQQVVRGDSAAYFCASSPGQAMNTEAFFGQGTRLTVV.

The J gene is TRBJ2-7, the V gene TRBV19; 8 bases are a match to TRBD1. CDR1 and CDR2 (germline): LNHDA, SQIVND (reference sequence). The CDR3 length is 13 residues. V lost 6 bases and J lost 5; bases outside the gene matches: 6. The CDR3 nucleotides are TGTGCCAGTAGAGGACAGGGACTTAACGAGCAGTACTTC. Translated: CASRGQGLNEQYF.

This clone occurred a few times. This chain joins TRBV2 and TRBJ2-1; 7 positions agree with TRBD1. The germline V gene encodes CDR1 SNHLY and CDR2 FYNNEI. CDR3 length equals 15 residues. Trimming at V came to 6 bases and at J to 5 bases, leaving 10 bases not matched to a gene. The CDR3 nucleotides read TGTGCCAGCAGCGGTATGGGACAGTCAAACAATGAGCAGTTCTTC. Amino acids: CASSGMGQSNNEQFF.

The sample holds a few counts of this clone. The chain links TRBV21-1 to TRBJ2-1; no check of the table's D call, TRBD2, against the DNA was made. TRBV21-1 represents a pseudogene. The CDR3 has 15 residues. CDR3 residues: CASSKDGGHRAEQFF. CDR3 nucleotides: TGTGCCAGCAGCAAAGACGGAGGCCACCGGGCTGAGCAGTTCTTC.

This clone was observed a few times. This sequence joins TRBV2 and TRBJ2-7; tentatively, D is TRBD1 (6 bases). From germline, CDR1 is SNHLY and CDR2 FYNNEI. V shed 5 bases and J shed 1 base, with 18 bases lying between them. This CDR3 is 16 amino acids long. This CDR3 is CASSPTQGIVSYEQYV. For the CDR3, the DNA is TGTGCCAGCAGTCCCACACAGGGAATCGTGTCCTACGAGCAGTACGTC.

CDR3 DNA sequence: TGTGCCAGCTCACCTACGTACTCCGGGACTATCCACGAGCAGTACGTC. Protein sequence: CASSPTYSGTIHEQYV. The genes are TRBV18 and TRBJ2-7; 7 positions agree with TRBD2. Per the germline V gene, CDR1 is KGHSH and CDR2 is LQKENI. This CDR3 has 16 amino acids. V lost 3 bases and J lost 5; bases outside the gene matches: 13.

The chain couples TRBV7-2 to TRBJ2-7; TRBD2 agrees at 10 bases. Germline V gene sequence: CDR1 SGHTA, CDR2 FQGNSA. The CDR3 covers 14 residues. The V segment lost 3 bases and the J segment 3 bases; nucleotides outside the gene matches: 2. The CDR3 loop is CASSLTSGYYEQYF. In nucleotides, the CDR3 is TGTGCCAGCAGCTTGACTAGCGGGTACTACGAGCAGTACTTC.

This clone was detected only a few times. The gene calls are TRBV7-9 and TRBJ2-5, with TRBD2 identical over 12 bases. The CDR3 length is 15 residues. The germline V gene encodes CDR1 SEHNR and CDR2 FQNEAQ (reference sequence). The trim removed 5 bases at V and 5 bases at J, leaving 6 bases unmatched. CDR3 region: CASSTTSGSQETQYF. The DNA of the CDR3 is TGTGCCAGCAGCACGACTAGCGGGAGTCAGGAGACCCAGTACTTC.

This clone was found a few times. The chain recombines TRBV27 with TRBJ1-5; TRBD1 might be the D (5 bases). Trimming cost V 5 bases and J 7 bases, with 12 bases left between them. Germline V lookup: CDR1 MNHEY, CDR2 SMNVEV (reference sequence). This CDR3 is 13 amino acids long. The CDR3 is CASSIGVWQPQHF. The CDR3 bases are TGTGCCAGCAGTATAGGGGTTTGGCAGCCCCAGCATTTT.

This sequence joins TRBV25-1 and TRBJ2-2; 8 bases are a match to TRBD2. The CDR3 has 13 amino acids. Germline V gene sequence: CDR1 MGHDK, CDR2 SYGVNS. V shed 8 bases, J shed 7 bases, and the junction held 6 bases outside the gene matches. CDR3 in amino acids: CASGRGGYGELFF. Written as DNA, the CDR3 is TGTGCCAGCGGCCGCGGGGGGTACGGGGAGCTGTTTTTT.